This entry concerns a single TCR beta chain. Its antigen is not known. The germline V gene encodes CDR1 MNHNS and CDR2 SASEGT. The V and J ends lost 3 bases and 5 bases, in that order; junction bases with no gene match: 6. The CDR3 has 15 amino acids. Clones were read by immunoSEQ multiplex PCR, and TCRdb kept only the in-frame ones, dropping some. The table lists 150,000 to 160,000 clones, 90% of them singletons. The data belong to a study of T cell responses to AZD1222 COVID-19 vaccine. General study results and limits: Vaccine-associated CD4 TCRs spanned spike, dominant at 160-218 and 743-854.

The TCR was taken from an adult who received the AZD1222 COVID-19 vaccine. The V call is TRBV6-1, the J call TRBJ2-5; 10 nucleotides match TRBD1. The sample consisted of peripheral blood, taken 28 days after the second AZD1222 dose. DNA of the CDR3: TGTGCCAGCAGTGACCGGGACAGGGGAGCGGAGACCCAGTACTTC. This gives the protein CASSDRDRGAETQYF.